This TCR beta chain comes out of a study of OX40 agonist ivuxolimab in advanced cancers. Looking at the study overall: Given to patients was ivuxolimab, an agonistic anti-OX40 (CD134) antibody.

Assay: immunoSEQ multiplex PCR; the TCRdb copy retains only in-frame clones and omits some. The sample holds about 55,000 clones; more than 70% are singletons and the top ten take around 4.3%. This clone has only one observation. In germline, CDR1 is SEHNR, CDR2 FQNEAQ (reference sequence). The germline V and J ends were trimmed by 3 bases and 7 bases, with 19 bases remaining between them. This CDR3 spans 16 amino acids. Sequencing was performed on CD4+ or CD8+ T cells sorted from blood, taken in a trial of the OX40 agonist ivuxolimab. The origin of this receptor is an adult with an advanced solid tumor such as melanoma, head and neck, liver or kidney cancer. J is TRBJ2-1 and V is TRBV7-9; a possible D gene is TRBD2 (6 bases). The CDR3, as DNA: TGTGCCAGCAGCTTGAATCGGGGGAGAATGAGGAATGAGCAGTTCTTC. It encodes CASSLNRGRMRNEQFF. Full variable domain (missing parts from reference TRBV7-9 and TRBJ2-1): DTGVSQNPRHKITKRGQNVTFRCDPISEHNRLYWYRQTLGQGPEFLTYFQNEAQLEKSRLLSDRFSAERPKGSFSTLEIQRTEQGDSAMYLCASSLNRGRMRNEQFFGPGTRLTVL.